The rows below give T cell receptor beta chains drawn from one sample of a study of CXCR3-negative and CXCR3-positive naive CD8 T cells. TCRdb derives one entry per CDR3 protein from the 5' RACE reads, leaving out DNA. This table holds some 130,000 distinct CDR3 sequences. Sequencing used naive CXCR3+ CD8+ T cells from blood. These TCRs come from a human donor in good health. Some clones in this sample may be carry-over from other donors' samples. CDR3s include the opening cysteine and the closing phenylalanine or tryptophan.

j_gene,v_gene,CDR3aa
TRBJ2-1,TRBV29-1,CSVEDQTSGRGLTYNEQFF
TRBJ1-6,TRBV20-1,CSAPSGTGDNSPLHF
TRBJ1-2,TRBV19,CASSIILVGIYGYTF
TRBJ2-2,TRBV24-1,CATSDSTLETGELFF
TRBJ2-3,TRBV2,CASKEPRVTITDTQYF
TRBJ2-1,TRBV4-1,CASSQEPVTGNSYNEQFF
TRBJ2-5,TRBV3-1,CASTSRSRGQETQYF
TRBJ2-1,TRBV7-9,CASSIGAGTVTEQFF
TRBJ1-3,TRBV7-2,CASSSTGQGRNTIYF
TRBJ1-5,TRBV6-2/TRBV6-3,CASTQGVEGQPQHF
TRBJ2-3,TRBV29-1,CSVVLAGGRTDTQYF
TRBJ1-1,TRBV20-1,CSARDFKGPYEAFF
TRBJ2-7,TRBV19,CASSIGEGGEQYF